The subject of this entry is one TCR beta chain. The data originate from a study of blood T cell repertoires in COVID-19. Across the study: From T cells, B-cell-depleted T cells, or PBMCs came the material, which was cDNA or gDNA.

As processed by the authors: Reference gene primer amplification gave nucleated cell count estimates. Repertoires were generated with immunoSEQ multiplex PCR, while TCRdb's copy carries only in-frame clones and drops some. D and trimming were read from the DNA, whereas the V and J calls and clone size are those reported in that table. The data show 120,000 to 150,000 clones, with roughly 79% seen just once and roughly 8.6% held by the top ten. Sequencing used peripheral blood. The TCR comes from a man aged 45-60 years with active or convalescent COVID-19.

The CDR3 sequence: CASSTAGEQFF. The CDR3 nucleotides read TGTGCCAGTAGTACAGCGGGTGAGCAGTTCTTC. This chain connects TRBV19 to TRBJ2-1; tentatively, D is TRBD2 (6 bases). Deletions cut 4 bases from V and 9 bases from J, with 7 bases between. CDR1 is LNHDA and CDR2 is SQIVND in the germline V gene (reference sequence). There are 11 residues in the CDR3.